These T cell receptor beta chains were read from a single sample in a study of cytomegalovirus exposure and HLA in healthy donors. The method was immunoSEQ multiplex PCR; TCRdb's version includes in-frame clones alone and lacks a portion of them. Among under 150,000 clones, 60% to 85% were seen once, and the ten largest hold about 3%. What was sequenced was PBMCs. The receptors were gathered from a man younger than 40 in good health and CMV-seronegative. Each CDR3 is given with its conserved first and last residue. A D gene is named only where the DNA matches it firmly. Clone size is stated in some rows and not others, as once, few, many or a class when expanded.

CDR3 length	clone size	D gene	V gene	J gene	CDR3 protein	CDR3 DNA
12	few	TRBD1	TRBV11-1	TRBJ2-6	CASSPGQAVLTF	TGTGCCAGCAGCCCCGGACAGGCCGTCCTGACTTTC
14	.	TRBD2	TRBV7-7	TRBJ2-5	CASSFQLAGETQYF	TGTGCTAGCAGCTTCCAACTAGCGGGGGAGACCCAGTACTTC
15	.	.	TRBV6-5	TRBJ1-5	CASSMDSAPNQPQHF	TGTGCCAGCAGTATGGACAGCGCGCCGAATCAGCCCCAGCATTTT
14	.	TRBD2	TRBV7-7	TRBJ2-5	CASSLFSGGETQYF	TGTGCTAGCAGCTTATTCAGCGGGGGAGAGACCCAGTACTTC
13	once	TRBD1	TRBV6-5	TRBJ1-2	CASSLDRGYGYTF	TGTGCCAGCAGCCTGGACAGGGGCTATGGCTACACCTTC
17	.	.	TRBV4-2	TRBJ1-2	CASSQEQGPPARYGYTF	TGTGCCAGCAGCCAAGAACAGGGTCCACCCGCGAGGTATGGCTACACCTTC
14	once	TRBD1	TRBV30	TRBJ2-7	CAWRMTGTGYEQYF	TGTGCCTGGAGAATGACAGGGACGGGATACGAGCAGTACTTC
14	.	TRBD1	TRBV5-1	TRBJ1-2	CASSLSGGNYGYTF	TGCGCCAGCAGCCTATCAGGGGGGAACTATGGCTACACCTTC
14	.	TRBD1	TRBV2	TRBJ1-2	CASRQSGTVNGYTF	TGTGCCAGCAGACAGTCCGGGACAGTTAATGGCTACACCTTC
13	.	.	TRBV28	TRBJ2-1	CASMGTGDNEQFF	TGTGCCAGCATGGGGACTGGAGACAATGAGCAGTTCTTC